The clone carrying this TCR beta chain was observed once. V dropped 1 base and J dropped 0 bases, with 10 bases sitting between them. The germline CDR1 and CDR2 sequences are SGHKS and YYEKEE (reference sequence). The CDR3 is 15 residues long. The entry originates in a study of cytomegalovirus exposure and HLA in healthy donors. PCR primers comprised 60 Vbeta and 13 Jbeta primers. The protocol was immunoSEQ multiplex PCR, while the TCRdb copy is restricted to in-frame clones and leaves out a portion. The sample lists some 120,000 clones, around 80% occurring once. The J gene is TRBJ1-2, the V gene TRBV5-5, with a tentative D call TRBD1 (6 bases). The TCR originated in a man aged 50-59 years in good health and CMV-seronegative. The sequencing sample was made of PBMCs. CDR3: CASSLRTGTNYGYTF. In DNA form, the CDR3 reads TGTGCCAGCAGCTTGAGAACAGGGACTAACTATGGCTACACCTTC.